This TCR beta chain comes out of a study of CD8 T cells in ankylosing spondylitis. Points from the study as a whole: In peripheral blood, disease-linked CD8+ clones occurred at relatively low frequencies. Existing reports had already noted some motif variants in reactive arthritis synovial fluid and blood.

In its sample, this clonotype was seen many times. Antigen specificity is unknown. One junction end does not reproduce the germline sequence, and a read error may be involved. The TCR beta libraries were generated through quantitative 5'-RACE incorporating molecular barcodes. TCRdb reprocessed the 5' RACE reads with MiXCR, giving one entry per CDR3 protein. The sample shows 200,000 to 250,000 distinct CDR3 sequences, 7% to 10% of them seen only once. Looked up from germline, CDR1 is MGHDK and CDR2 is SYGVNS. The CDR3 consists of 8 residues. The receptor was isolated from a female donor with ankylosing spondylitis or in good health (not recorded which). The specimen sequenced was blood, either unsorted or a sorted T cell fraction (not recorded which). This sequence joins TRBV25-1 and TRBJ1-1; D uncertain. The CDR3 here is CASTEAFF. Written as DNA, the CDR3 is TGTGCCAGCACTGAAGCTTTCTTT.